This TCR beta chain was captured in a study of graft-versus-host responses after intestinal transplantation. Trimming pared 4 bases from V and 6 bases from J, leaving 19 bases between. CDR3 length: 15 amino acids. Germline V gene data show CDR1 as SGDLS and CDR2 as YYNGEE. Data came from immunoSEQ multiplex PCR; TCRdb stores just in-frame clones and leaves some out. Of around 90,000 clones in the sample, about 94% were seen once. Worth noting for this clone: What it binds is not known.

The chain has TRBV9 and TRBJ1-2, with D perhaps matching TRBD1 (5 bases). The TCR comes from a human donor who was the organ donor for an intestinal transplant. The source was unstimulated CD4+ T cells sorted from spleen or lymph node cells, collected before transplant. DNA for the CDR3: TGTGCCAGCAGCAAGAGCGGGGGGGAGACAGATGGCTACACCTTC. It translates to CASSKSGGETDGYTF.